The 3 T cell receptor beta chains given below trace back to one sample, sequenced in a study of CD8 T cells in Susac syndrome. Random hexamers primed reverse transcription of about 0.45 to 1 ug RNA. MiXCR, run by TCRdb on the immunoSEQ multiplex PCR reads, gives a single entry per CDR3 protein. The sample lists approximately 150,000 distinct CDR3 sequences, 75% to 90% occurring once. The specimen was CD8+ T cells from PBMCs. These receptors originate from a human donor with multiple sclerosis.

The chain couples TRBV3-1 to TRBJ1-5; perhaps TRBD1 as D (5 bases). The CDR3 is made up of 15 amino acids. In germline, CDR1 is LGHDT, CDR2 YNNKEL (reference sequence). V was trimmed by 8 bases and J by 4 bases, leaving 18 bases between them. CDR3 amino acids: CASLGGGGVNQPQHF. The CDR3 nucleotides read TGTGCCAGCCTAGGTGGGGGAGGAGTAAATCAGCCCCAGCATTTT.

The rearrangement links TRBV27 to TRBJ2-5, with a possible D match to TRBD2 (6 bases). The CDR3 sequence is 15 residues long. Trimming pared 6 bases from V and 4 bases from J, leaving 18 bases between. CDR1 is MNHEY, CDR2 SMNVEV, per germline (reference sequence). CDR3 sequence reads: CASSPRGSGGETQYF. For the CDR3, the DNA is TGTGCCAGCAGCCCTCGGGGGAGCGGTGGAGAGACCCAGTACTTC.

The chain links TRBV19 to TRBJ1-5, with D maybe TRBD1 (5 bases). Trimming took 10 bases from V and 6 from J, leaving 19 bases between them. The CDR3 has 14 amino acids. Germline loops: CDR1 LNHDA, CDR2 SQIVND (reference sequence). CDR3 in DNA: TGTGCCACTACAGCCCGGGACGAAAGTCAGCCCCAGCATTTT. Translation gives CATTARDESQPQHF.